A selection of T cell receptor beta chains follows, all from one sample in a study of CD8 T cells in ankylosing spondylitis. TCRdb redid the calling of the 5' RACE reads with MiXCR, one entry per CDR3 protein. This table has about 750,000 distinct CDR3 sequences, over 15% appearing once. Sequencing was performed on blood, either unsorted or a sorted T cell fraction (not recorded which). The receptors were gathered from a male donor with ankylosing spondylitis. CDR3s include the opening cysteine and the closing phenylalanine or tryptophan. A D gene is named only where the DNA matches it firmly. Clone sizes are given selectively: once, few, many, or a class where the clone is expanded.

D gene	clone size	J gene	V gene	CDR3 DNA	CDR3 protein
TRBD2	few	TRBJ2-7	TRBV29-1	TGCAGCGTTGTACTAGCGGGCCACCACGAGCAGTACTTC	CSVVLAGHHEQYF
.	few	TRBJ1-1	TRBV20-1	TGCAGTGCTAGGCCCTGGGAAGCTGAAGCTTTCTTT	CSARPWEAEAFF
TRBD2	.	TRBJ2-1	TRBV20-1	TGCAGTGCGCCAATAGCGGGGCAATACAATGAGCAGTTCTTC	CSAPIAGQYNEQFF
.	.	TRBJ2-3	TRBV10-3	TGTGCCACCAAGGAGGGCGCTAGCACAGATACGCAGTATTTT	CATKEGASTDTQYF
TRBD1	.	TRBJ1-6	TRBV20-1	TGCAGTGCCGGGGGACAGGGAAAAAGGTCACCCCTCCACTTT	CSAGGQGKRSPLHF
.	few	TRBJ2-2	TRBV29-1	TGCAGCGCACGGAAGGGAGGAACCGGGGAGCTGTTTTTT	CSARKGGTGELFF
.	.	TRBJ1-1	TRBV30	TGTGCCTGGAGTGTGGTCGCGAACACTGAAGCTTTCTTT	CAWSVVANTEAFF
TRBD1	few	TRBJ1-1	TRBV7-2	TGTGCCAGCAGCAAACAGGGGGCGAGAACTGAAGCTTTCTTT	CASSKQGARTEAFF
.	.	TRBJ2-1	TRBV6-1	TGTGCCAGCAGAGACACTAGTTATCATGAGCAGTTCTTC	CASRDTSYHEQFF
.	few	TRBJ1-3	TRBV14	TGTGCCAGCAGCCATCCCCGGCGGGTGATCTCTGGAAACACCATATATTTT	CASSHPRRVISGNTIYF